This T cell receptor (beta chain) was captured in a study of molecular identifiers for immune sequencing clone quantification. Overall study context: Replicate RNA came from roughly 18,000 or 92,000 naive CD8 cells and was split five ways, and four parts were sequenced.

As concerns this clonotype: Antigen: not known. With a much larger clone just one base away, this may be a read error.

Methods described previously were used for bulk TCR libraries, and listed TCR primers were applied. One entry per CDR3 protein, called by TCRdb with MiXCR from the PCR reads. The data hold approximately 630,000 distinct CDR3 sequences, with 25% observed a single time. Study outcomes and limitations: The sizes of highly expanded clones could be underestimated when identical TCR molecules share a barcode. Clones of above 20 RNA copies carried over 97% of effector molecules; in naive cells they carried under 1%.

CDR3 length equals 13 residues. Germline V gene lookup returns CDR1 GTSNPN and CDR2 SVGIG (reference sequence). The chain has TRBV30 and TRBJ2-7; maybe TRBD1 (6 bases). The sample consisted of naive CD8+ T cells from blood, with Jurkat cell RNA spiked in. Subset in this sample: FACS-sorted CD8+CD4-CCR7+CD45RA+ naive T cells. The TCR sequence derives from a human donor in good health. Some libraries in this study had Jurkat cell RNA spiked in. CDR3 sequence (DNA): TGTACCTGGAGTTTGGGGGCCGACTACGAGCAGTACTTC. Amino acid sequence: CTWSLGADYEQYF.